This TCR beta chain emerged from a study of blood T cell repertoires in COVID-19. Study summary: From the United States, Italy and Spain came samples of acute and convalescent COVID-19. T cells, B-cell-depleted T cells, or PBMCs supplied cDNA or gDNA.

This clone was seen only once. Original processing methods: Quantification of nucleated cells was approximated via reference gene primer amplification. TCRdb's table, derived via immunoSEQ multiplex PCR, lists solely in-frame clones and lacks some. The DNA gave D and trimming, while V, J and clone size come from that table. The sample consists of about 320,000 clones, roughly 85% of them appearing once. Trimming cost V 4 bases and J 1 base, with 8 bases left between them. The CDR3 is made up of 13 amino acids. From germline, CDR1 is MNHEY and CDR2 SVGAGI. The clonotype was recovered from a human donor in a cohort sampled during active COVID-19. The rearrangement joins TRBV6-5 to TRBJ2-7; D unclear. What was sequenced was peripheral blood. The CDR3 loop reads CASSLQSSYEQYF. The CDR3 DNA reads TGTGCCAGCAGTTTACAGAGTTCCTACGAGCAGTACTTC.